This T cell receptor (beta chain) was sequenced for a study of human T cells and chemical hapten exposure. Overall study results and limits: TCRs above 1 in 1000 frequency stayed constant with DPC sensitization.

Time point in this sample: patch test 3, about 24 weeks after DPC sensitization. Treatment in this sample: therapeutic diphenylcyclopropenone sensitization with weekly scalp DPC. Whole blood that had not been fractionated was the source of extracted total RNA. With respect to this clonotype: The target antigen is unknown.

The CDR3 is 18 amino acids. With 2 bases clipped from V and 2 bases from J, the junction kept 12 bases outside the gene matches. From germline, CDR1 is LGHNA and CDR2 YSLEER. TCRdb reprocessed the RACE reads with MiXCR, giving one entry per CDR3 protein. The sample includes about 71,000 distinct CDR3 sequences, 11% seen only once; the top ten take roughly 1.5%. Here the sequenced sample was whole blood, taken in connection with sensitization to the hapten diphenylcyclopropenone (DPC). This clonotype originated in a woman aged 50 to 60 with alopecia areata. Some clones in this sample may be carry-over from other donors' samples. The V gene is TRBV4-3, the J gene TRBJ2-3; TRBD1 matches at 8 bases. CDR3 coding DNA: TGCGCCAGCAGCCAACAGTGGGCAGGACAGGGCATCACAGATACGCAGTATTTT. It yields the protein CASSQQWAGQGITDTQYF.